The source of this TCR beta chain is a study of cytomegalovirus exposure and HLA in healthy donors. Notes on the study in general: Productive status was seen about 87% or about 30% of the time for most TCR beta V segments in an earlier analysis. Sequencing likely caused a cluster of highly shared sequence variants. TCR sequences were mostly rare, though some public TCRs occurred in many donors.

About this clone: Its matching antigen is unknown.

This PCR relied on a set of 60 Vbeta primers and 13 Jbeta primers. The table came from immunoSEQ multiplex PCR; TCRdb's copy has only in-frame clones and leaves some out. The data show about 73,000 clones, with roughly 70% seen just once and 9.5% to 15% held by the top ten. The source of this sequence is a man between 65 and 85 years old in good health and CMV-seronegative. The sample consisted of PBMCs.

CDR3 nucleotide sequence: TGCGCCAGCAGCCTTCGGCTCCAGGACTCCTACGAGCAGTACTTC. It specifies CASSLRLQDSYEQYF. The chain is built from TRBV4-1 and TRBJ2-5; D is unclear. The J call may be incorrect, as the DNA end agrees better with TRBJ2-7. Germline CDR1 MGHRA, CDR2 YSYEKL. The CDR3 consists of 15 residues.